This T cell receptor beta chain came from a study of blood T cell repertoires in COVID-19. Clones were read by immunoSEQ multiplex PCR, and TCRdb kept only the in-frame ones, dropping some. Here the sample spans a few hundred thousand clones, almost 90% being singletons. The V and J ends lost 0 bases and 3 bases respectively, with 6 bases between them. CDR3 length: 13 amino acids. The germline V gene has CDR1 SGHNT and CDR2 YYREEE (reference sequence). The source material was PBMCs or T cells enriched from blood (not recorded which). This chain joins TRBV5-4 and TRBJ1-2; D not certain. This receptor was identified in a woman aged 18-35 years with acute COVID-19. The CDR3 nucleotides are TGTGCCAGCAGCTTGGTGGCAGACTATGGCTACACCTTC. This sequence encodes CASSLVADYGYTF.